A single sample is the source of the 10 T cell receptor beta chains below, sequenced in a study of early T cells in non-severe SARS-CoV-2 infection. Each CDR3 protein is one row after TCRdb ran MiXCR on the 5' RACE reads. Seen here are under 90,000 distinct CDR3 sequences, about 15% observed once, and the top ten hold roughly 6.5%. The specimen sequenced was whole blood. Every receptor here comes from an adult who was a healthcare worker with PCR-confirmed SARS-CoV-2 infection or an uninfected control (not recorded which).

CDR3: CSARDRDYNNEQFF. CDR3 in DNA: TGCAGTGCTAGAGATCGGGACTACAACAATGAGCAGTTCTTC. V usage is TRBV20-1 and J usage is TRBJ2-1, with TRBD2 identical over 7 bases. CDR3 length equals 14 residues. CDR1 DFQATT and CDR2 SNEGSKA come from the germline V gene (reference sequence). Germline trimming cut 0 bases from V and 5 bases from J; bases unmatched to any gene: 4.

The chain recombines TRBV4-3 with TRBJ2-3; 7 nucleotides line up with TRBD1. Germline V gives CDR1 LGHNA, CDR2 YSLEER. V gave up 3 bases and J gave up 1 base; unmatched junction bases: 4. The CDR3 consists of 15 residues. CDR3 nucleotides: TGCGCCAGCAGCCACACAGGGGATGGCACAGATACGCAGTATTTT. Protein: CASSHTGDGTDTQYF.

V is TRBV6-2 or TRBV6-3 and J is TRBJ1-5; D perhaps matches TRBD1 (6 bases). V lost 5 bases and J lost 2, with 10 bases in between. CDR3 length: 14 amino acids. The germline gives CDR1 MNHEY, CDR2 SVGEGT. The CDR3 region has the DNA TGTGCCAGCAGTCGGGACACGGGCAATCAGCCCCAGCATTTT. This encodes CASSRDTGNQPQHF.

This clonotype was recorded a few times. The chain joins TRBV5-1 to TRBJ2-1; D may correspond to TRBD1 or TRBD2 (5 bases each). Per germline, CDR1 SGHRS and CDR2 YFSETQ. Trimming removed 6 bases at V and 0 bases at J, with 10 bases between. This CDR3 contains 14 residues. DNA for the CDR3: TGCGCCAGCAAACGGGACGGCTCCTACAATGAGCAGTTCTTC. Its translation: CASKRDGSYNEQFF.

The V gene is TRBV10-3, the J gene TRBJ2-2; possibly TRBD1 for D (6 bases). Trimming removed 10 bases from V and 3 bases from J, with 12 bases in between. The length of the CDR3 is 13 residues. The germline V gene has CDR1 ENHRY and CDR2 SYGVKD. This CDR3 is CATTDRDTGELFF. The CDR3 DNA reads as TGTGCCACCACGGACAGAGACACCGGGGAGCTGTTTTTT.

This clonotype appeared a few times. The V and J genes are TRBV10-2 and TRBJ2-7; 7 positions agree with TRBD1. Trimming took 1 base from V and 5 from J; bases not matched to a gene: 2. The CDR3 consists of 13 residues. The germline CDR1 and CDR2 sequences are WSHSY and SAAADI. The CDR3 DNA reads TGCGCCAGCAGTGAGTGGGACAGCCACGAGCAGTACTTC. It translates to CASSEWDSHEQYF.

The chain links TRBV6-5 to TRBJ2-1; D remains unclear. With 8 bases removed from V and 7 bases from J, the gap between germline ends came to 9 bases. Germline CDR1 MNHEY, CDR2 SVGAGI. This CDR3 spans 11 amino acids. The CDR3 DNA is TGTGCCAGCGCGCGTTATAATGAGCAGTTCTTC. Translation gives CASARYNEQFF.

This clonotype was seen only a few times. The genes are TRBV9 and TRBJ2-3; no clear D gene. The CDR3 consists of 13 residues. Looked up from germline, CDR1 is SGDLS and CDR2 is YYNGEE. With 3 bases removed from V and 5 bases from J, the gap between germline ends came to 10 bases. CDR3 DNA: TGTGCCAGCAGCGAGCAGCCGCAAGATACGCAGTATTTT. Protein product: CASSEQPQDTQYF.

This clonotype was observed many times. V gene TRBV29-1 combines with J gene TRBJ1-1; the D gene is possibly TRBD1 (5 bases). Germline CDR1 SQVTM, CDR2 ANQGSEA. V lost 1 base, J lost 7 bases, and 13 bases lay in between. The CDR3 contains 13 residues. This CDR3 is CSVEGGKGLEAFF. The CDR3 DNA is TGCAGCGTTGAAGGGGGCAAGGGTCTTGAAGCTTTCTTT.

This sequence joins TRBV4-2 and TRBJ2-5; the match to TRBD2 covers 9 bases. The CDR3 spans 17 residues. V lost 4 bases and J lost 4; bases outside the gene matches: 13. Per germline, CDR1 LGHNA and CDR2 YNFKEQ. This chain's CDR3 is CASSPWEAGGLGETQYF. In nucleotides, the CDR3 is TGTGCCAGCAGCCCGTGGGAGGCGGGGGGGCTCGGAGAGACCCAGTACTTC.